One TCR beta chain is described in this entry. The entry originates in a study of blood T cell repertoires in COVID-19. The CDR3 loop spans 15 amino acids. Germline CDR1 is SSHAT and CDR2 is FNYEAQ (reference sequence). V gave up 5 bases and J gave up 4 bases; unmatched junction bases: 6. Recovery among Cohort 3 donors was established by two negative PCRs, clearance, or symptom resolution. In the source study's methods: Nucleated cell number was recorded as an estimate derived from reference gene primer amplification. Method: immunoSEQ multiplex PCR; TCRdb's copy keeps in-frame clones and lacks some. The V and J calls and clone size were taken over from that table, and D and trimming were inferred from the DNA. The repertoire consists of about 100,000 clones, with roughly 85% occurring once and the leading ten covering roughly 3%.

This receptor was obtained from a woman aged 50 to 65 who had recovered from COVID-19. The sample taken for sequencing was PBMCs or T cells enriched from blood (not recorded which). This chain links TRBV7-7 with TRBJ2-1; TRBD2 matches at 9 bases. CDR3: CASSPLAGGYNEQFF. The CDR3 coding sequence is TGTGCCAGCAGCCCTCTTGCGGGGGGGTACAATGAGCAGTTCTTC.